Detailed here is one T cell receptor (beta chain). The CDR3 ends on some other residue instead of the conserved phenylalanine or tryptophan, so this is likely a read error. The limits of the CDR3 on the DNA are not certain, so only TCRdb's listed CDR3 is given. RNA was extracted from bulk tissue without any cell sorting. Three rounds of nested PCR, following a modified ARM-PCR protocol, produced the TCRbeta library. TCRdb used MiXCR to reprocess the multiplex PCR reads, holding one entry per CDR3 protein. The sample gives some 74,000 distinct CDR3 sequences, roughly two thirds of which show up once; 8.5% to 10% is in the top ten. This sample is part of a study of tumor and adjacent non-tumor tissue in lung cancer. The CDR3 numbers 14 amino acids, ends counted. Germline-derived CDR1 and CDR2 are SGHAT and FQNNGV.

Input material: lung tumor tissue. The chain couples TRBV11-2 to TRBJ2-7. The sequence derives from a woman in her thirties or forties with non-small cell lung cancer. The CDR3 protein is CASSLVSNSYEQYS.